Each of the 13 T cell receptor beta chains below was sequenced from the same sample in a study of blood T cell repertoires in COVID-19. Sequencing was performed with immunoSEQ multiplex PCR; in TCRdb, only in-frame clones are kept and a portion is missing. The data contain roughly 150,000 clones, around 81% of them singletons. Sample: peripheral blood. These receptors originate from a man aged 60-69 years with active or convalescent COVID-19.

This chain uses TRBV19 with TRBJ1-2; D remains ambiguous. V was shortened by 4 bases and J by 4 bases, with 25 bases between the two germline ends. CDR3 size: 18 residues. CDR1 and CDR2 (germline): LNHDA, SQIVND (reference sequence). Here the CDR3 reads CASSKALAGGPVSYGYTF. The CDR3 DNA reads TGTGCCAGTAGTAAGGCCTTAGCAGGAGGACCTGTAAGCTATGGCTACACCTTC.

A word on this clone: The junction differs from germline at one of its ends, possibly a read error. The chain joins TRBV7-7 to TRBJ2-2; the D is unclear. CDR3 length: 14 amino acids. Germline V gene data show CDR1 as SSHAT and CDR2 as FNYEAQ (reference sequence). The CDR3 DNA reads as TGTGCTAGCAGCTTTAGCTCGAACACCGGGGAGCTGTTTTTT. Its protein product is CASSFSSNTGELFF.

This rearrangement joins TRBV3-1 (or the pseudogene TRBV3-2) to TRBJ2-7; D is perhaps TRBD2 (6 bases). CDR1 and CDR2 (germline): LGHDT, YNNKEL (reference sequence). Trimming removed 4 bases from V and 2 bases from J, with 9 bases in between. The CDR3 is 13 amino acids. The CDR3 here is CASSLGGTYEQYF. CDR3 in DNA: TGTGCCAGCAGCCTGGGAGGTACCTACGAGCAGTACTTC.

The chain couples TRBV28 to TRBJ1-2; unclear D gene. The V end was cut by 10 bases, the J end by 2 bases, with 11 bases between. Germline lookup yields CDR1 MDHEN and CDR2 SYDVKM. The CDR3 loop spans 12 amino acids. Written as DNA, the CDR3 is TGTGCCACCGAGGGAGGGAACTATGGCTACACCTTC. Protein: CATEGGNYGYTF.

The chain has TRBV28 and TRBJ2-1; D may be TRBD2 (6 bases). The germline V gene encodes CDR1 MDHEN and CDR2 SYDVKM. V lost 7 bases, J lost 1 base, and 11 bases lay in between. The CDR3 runs to 14 residues. The CDR3 loop is CASISSGSYNEQFF. CDR3 bases: TGTGCCAGCATTTCAAGCGGGTCCTACAATGAGCAGTTCTTC.

V usage is TRBV5-1 and J usage is TRBJ1-1, with D uncertain. The germline V gene has CDR1 SGHRS and CDR2 YFSETQ. Trimming left V 1 base short and J 3 bases short, with 7 bases between. The CDR3 consists of 13 residues. CDR3 in DNA: TGCGCCAGCAGCTTGAGCGGGGACACTGAAGCTTTCTTT. As protein: CASSLSGDTEAFF.

This clone was detected ten times or more. CDR3 sequence (DNA): TGCAGCGTTGGCCTCCGGGAGACCCAGTACTTC. Amino acid sequence: CSVGLRETQYF. V is TRBV29-1 and J is TRBJ2-5; D remains unclear. The CDR3 is 11 residues long. In germline, CDR1 is SQVTM, CDR2 ANQGSEA. Trimming took 4 bases from V and 5 from J, leaving 8 bases between them.

This clone was found a few times. The chain uses TRBV7-6 and TRBJ1-6; D not resolved. Per the germline V gene, CDR1 is SGHVS and CDR2 is FNYEAQ. The CDR3 spans 18 residues. V was pared by 1 base and J by 9 bases, with 22 bases between. Here the CDR3 reads CASSLGSRFGLWSSPLHF. The CDR3 coding sequence is TGTGCCAGCAGCTTAGGATCGCGGTTTGGTCTCTGGAGTTCACCCCTCCACTTT.

This clone turned up a few times. J is TRBJ2-3 and V is TRBV5-1, with D unresolved. CDR1 and CDR2 from the germline V gene are SGHRS and YFSETQ. The CDR3 sequence is 16 residues long. V lost 2 bases and J lost 2, with 15 bases in between. The CDR3 bases are TGCGCCAGCAGCTTTGGAGAGTTACTACTCACAGATACGCAGTATTTT. Residues: CASSFGELLLTDTQYF. Based on the CDR3 plus reference TRBV5-1 and TRBJ2-3, the full variable domain is KAGVTQTPRYLIKTRGQQVTLSCSPISGHRSVSWYQQTPGQGLQFLFEYFSETQRNKGNFPGRFSGRQFSNSRSEMNVSTLELGDSALYLCASSFGELLLTDTQYFGPGTRLTVL.

The chain employs TRBV6-6 and TRBJ1-6, with D unclear. The germline V gene has CDR1 MNHNY and CDR2 SVGAGI (reference sequence). Trimming shortened V by 3 bases and J by 10 bases, and 4 bases separated the two germline ends. The CDR3 extends over 11 amino acids. For the CDR3, the DNA is TGTGCCAGCAGTTATGAGTCACCCCTCCACTTT. Its protein product is CASSYESPLHF.

V usage is TRBV18 and J usage is TRBJ1-1, with 7 bases matching TRBD1. There are 14 residues in the CDR3. Trimming cost V 4 bases and J 1 base; bases outside gene matches: 3. The germline gives CDR1 KGHSH, CDR2 LQKENI. The CDR3 bases are TGTGCCAGCTCACGGGGACAGCAGAACACTGAAGCTTTCTTT. Translated, it gives CASSRGQQNTEAFF.

V usage is TRBV11-2 and J usage is TRBJ1-6; 8 nucleotides match TRBD1. The length of the CDR3 is 17 residues. J gave up 6 bases and V 4 bases, and 11 bases lay outside the gene matches. Germline CDR1 SGHAT, CDR2 FQNNGV. DNA of the CDR3: TGTGCCAGCAGCTCACCGGGACAGGTCCTCTCTAATTCACCCCTCCACTTT. This gives the protein CASSSPGQVLSNSPLHF. The full variable domain, its missing parts supplied by reference TRBV11-2 and TRBJ1-6, is EAGVAQSPRYKIIEKRQSVAFWCNPISGHATLYWYQQILGQGPKLLIQFQNNGVVDDSQLPKDRFSAERLKGVDSTLKIQPAKLEDSAVYLCASSSPGQVLSNSPLHFGNGTRLTVT.

The chain has TRBV2 and TRBJ2-1; TRBD2 agrees at 15 bases. This CDR3 is 15 amino acids long. The V segment lost 10 bases and the J segment 8 bases; nucleotides outside the gene matches: 9. Per germline, CDR1 SNHLY and CDR2 FYNNEI. The CDR3 spells CATPPRTSGGDEQFF. CDR3 sequence (DNA): TGTGCCACACCCCCTCGGACTAGCGGGGGGGATGAGCAGTTCTTC.